This is a list of T cell receptor beta chains from one sample in a study of breast tumors, draining lymph nodes, adjacent tissues. TCRdb called the multiplex PCR reads again in MiXCR, with one record for every CDR3 protein. This table holds approximately 300,000 distinct CDR3 sequences, 30% found once. Sequencing input: axillary lymph node tissue. The receptors were sampled from a female donor with breast cancer. Some clones in this sample may be carry-over from other donors' samples. Each CDR3 is given with its conserved first and last residue. D genes are given only for firm matches. Only part of the rows carry a size: once, few, many, or a class if the clone is expanded.

size,D,J,V,DNA,CDR3
many,-,TRBJ2-1,TRBV5-4,TGTGCCAGCAGCCAGGCGAGCGCCCACAATGAGCAGTTCTTC,CASSQASAHNEQFF
many,-,TRBJ2-3,TRBV20-1,TGCAGTGCAACGGACTCAGGCTTCGGGGGAGATACGCAGTATTTT,CSATDSGFGGDTQYF
-,-,TRBJ2-1,TRBV28,TGTGCCAGTTGGGGCTCCTACAATGAGCAGTTCTTC,CASWGSYNEQFF
few,TRBD1,TRBJ1-2,TRBV3-1,TGTGCCAGCAGCAACGGACAGGCGAACTCCTATGGCTACACCTTC,CASSNGQANSYGYTF
-,-,TRBJ2-1,TRBV28,TGTGCCAGCAGATTCCAAAGGACGGGTAATGAGCAGTTCTTC,CASRFQRTGNEQFF
many,TRBD2,TRBJ2-3,TRBV9,TGTGCCAGCAGCGTAGCGACCTTAGCGGGCAACACAGATACGCAGTATTTT,CASSVATLAGNTDTQYF
-,TRBD1,TRBJ2-7,TRBV7-3,TGTGCCAGAACCGGGATTCAGGGGGCCACCTACGAGCAGTACTTC,CARTGIQGATYEQYF
many,-,TRBJ2-1,TRBV6-6,TGTGCCAGCAGTTACACAGAAATGGTTGGTGAGCAGTTCTTC,CASSYTEMVGEQFF
few,-,TRBJ1-2,TRBV3-1,TGTGCCAGCAGCCAAGATTTAGGACAGAGCTATGGCTACACCTTC,CASSQDLGQSYGYTF
-,TRBD2,TRBJ2-7,TRBV29-1,TGCAGCGTTATAGCGGGAGATGAGCAGTACTTC,CSVIAGDEQYF
-,TRBD1,TRBJ1-2,TRBV3-1,TGTGCCAGCAGCGCCGGGACAGGGGGTTCGCAGGGCTACACCTTC,CASSAGTGGSQGYTF
many,TRBD2,TRBJ2-5,TRBV7-2,TGTGCCAGTCGAAACAGCCGTGTTCGGGAGCGGGGGGAGACCCAGTACTTC,CASRNSRVRERGETQYF